This TCR beta chain was captured in a study of blood T cell repertoires in COVID-19. Across the study: COVID-19 samples, acute and convalescent, were from the United States, Italy and Spain. Sample material is recorded as cDNA or gDNA derived from T cells, B-cell-depleted T cells, or PBMCs.

Source study methods: Using reference gene primer amplification, nucleated cell counts were estimated. Assay: immunoSEQ multiplex PCR; the TCRdb copy retains only in-frame clones and omits some. That table furnishes V, J and clone size, whereas the DNA furnished D and trimming. Of 80,000 to 130,000 clones detected, approximately 85% appear once; the ten largest clones hold 5.5% to 8%. CDR3 length: 15 residues. V gave up 2 bases and J gave up 8 bases; unmatched junction bases: 8. Germline CDR1 and CDR2: LGHDT and YNNKEL (reference sequence). This sequence was found in an older woman with acute or convalescent COVID-19. The J gene is TRBJ1-2, the V gene TRBV3-1 (or the pseudogene TRBV3-2), with TRBD1 matching 10 bases. The specimen sequenced was peripheral blood. The CDR3, as DNA: TGTGCCAGCAGCCAAAGATGGACAGGGGGTAAAGGCTACACCTTC. Translating gives CASSQRWTGGKGYTF.